This T cell receptor (beta chain) was sequenced for a study of blood T cell repertoires in COVID-19. At the level of the study: PBMCs, B-cell-depleted T cells, or T cells provided the cDNA or gDNA that made up the material.

Cohorts were assigned according to the clinical history that participants reported. The assay was immunoSEQ multiplex PCR, and TCRdb's table has in-frame clones only and misses some. Here the sample spans some 150,000 clones, roughly 83% being singletons. The TCR was taken from a man between 45 and 60 years old who had recovered from COVID-19. Sequenced input: PBMCs or T cells enriched from blood (not recorded which).

CDR3 protein: CASSGPGTGWERRSTDTQYF. DNA of the CDR3: TGTGCCAGCAGCGGACCCGGGACAGGGTGGGAGCGGAGAAGCACAGATACGCAGTATTTT. The genes are TRBV6-6 and TRBJ2-3; 9 bases map to TRBD1. Germline assignment: CDR1 MNHNY and CDR2 SVGAGI (reference sequence). CDR3 length: 20 amino acids. Germline trimming cut 6 bases from V and 0 bases from J; bases unmatched to any gene: 19.